The present T cell receptor (beta chain) was sequenced within a study of shared clonotypes between healthy human individuals. Findings and caveats of the study: Generation of non-shared clonotypes was less probable than generation of clonotypes shared by all four donors.

Germline CDR1 and CDR2: MDHEN and SYDVKM. The CDR3 length is 15 residues. TCRdb keeps only in-frame clones here, not all; method: immunoSEQ multiplex PCR. The sample has roughly 2.2 million clones, 80% to 95% seen once; the top ten hold about 0.41%. With regard to this clone: Antigen unknown.

The chain uses TRBV28 and TRBJ2-5; no reliable D call. The J call may be wrong; the DNA end is better matched by TRBJ2-7. This clonotype was sampled from a man aged 18 to 29 in good health. Some clones in this sample may be carry-over from other donors' samples. The sequencing sample was made of naive CD4+ T cells from PBMCs. Noted subset: CD45RA+ positively selected. The CDR3 bases are TGTGCCAGCAGTGCCCCGAGGATGGGTCACTACGAGCAGTACTTC. Translating it yields CASSAPRMGHYEQYF.